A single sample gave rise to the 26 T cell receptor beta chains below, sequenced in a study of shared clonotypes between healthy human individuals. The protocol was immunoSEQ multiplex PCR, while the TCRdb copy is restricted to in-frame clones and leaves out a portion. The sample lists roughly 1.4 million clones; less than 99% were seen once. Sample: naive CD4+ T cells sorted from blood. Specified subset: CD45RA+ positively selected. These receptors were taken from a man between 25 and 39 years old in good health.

DNA of the CDR3: TGTGCCAGCAGCCCTTGGGAGATTAGGAATGAGCAGTTCTTC. Translating it yields CASSPWEIRNEQFF. This rearrangement joins TRBV7-2 to TRBJ2-1; TRBD2 is a possible D gene (5 bases). With 5 bases removed from V and 7 bases from J, the gap between germline ends came to 15 bases. From germline, CDR1 is SGHTA and CDR2 FQGNSA. The CDR3 covers 14 residues.

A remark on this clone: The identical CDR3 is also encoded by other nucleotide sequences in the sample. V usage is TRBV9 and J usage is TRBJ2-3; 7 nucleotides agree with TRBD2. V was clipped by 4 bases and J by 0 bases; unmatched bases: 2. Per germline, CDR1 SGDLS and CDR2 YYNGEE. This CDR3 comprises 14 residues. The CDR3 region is CASSSSGSTDTQYF. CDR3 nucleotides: TGTGCCAGCAGCTCTAGCGGTAGCACAGATACGCAGTATTTT.

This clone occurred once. This CDR3 reads CASSPEIGRMNTEAFF. The CDR3 coding sequence is TGTGCCAGTAGTCCTGAAATAGGGCGGATGAACACTGAAGCTTTCTTT. The chain uses TRBV19 and TRBJ1-1; D not resolved. V dropped 5 bases and J dropped 0 bases, with 16 bases sitting between them. CDR1 is LNHDA and CDR2 is SQIVND in the germline V gene (reference sequence). The CDR3 runs to 16 residues. The full variable domain, its missing parts supplied by reference TRBV19 and TRBJ1-1, is DGGITQSPKYLFRKEGQNVTLSCEQNLNHDAMYWYRQDPGQGLRLIYYSQIVNDFQKGDIAEGYSVSREKKESFPLTVTSAQKNPTAFYLCASSPEIGRMNTEAFFGQGTRLTVV.

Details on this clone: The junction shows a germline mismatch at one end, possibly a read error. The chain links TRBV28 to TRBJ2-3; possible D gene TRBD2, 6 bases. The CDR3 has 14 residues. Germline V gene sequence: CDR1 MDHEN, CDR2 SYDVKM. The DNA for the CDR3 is TGTGCCAGCAGTTTAGGCCAGCACCCGGGACTCTTTGATTTT. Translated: CASSLGQHPGLFDF.

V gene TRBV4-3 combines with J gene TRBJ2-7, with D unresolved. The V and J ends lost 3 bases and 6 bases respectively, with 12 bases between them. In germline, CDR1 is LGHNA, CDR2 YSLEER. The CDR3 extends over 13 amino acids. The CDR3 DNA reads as TGCGCCAGCAGCCAGCTGAGTAACGGCGAGCAGTACTTC. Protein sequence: CASSQLSNGEQYF.

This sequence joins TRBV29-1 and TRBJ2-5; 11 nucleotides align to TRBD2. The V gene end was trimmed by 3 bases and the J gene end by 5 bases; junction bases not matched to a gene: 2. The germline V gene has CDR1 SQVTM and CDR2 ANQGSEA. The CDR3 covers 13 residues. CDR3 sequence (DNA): TGCAGCGTTGACAGGACTAGCGGGGAGACCCAGTACTTC. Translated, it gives CSVDRTSGETQYF.

The CDR3: CASSSRDTEWPQHF. In DNA, the CDR3 is TGTGCCAGCAGCTCCCGGGACACCGAATGGCCCCAGCATTTT. The rearrangement links TRBV7-9 to TRBJ1-5; maybe TRBD1 (6 bases). With 4 bases removed from V and 9 bases from J, the gap between germline ends came to 16 bases. The CDR3 runs 14 residues. Germline V gene lookup returns CDR1 SEHNR and CDR2 FQNEAQ (reference sequence).

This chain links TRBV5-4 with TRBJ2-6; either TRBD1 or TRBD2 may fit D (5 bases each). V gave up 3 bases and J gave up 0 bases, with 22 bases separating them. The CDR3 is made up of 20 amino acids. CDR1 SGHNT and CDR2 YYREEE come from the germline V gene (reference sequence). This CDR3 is CASSSGTSGRWVSGANVLTF. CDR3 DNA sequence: TGTGCCAGCAGCTCTGGGACCTCGGGACGCTGGGTCTCTGGGGCCAACGTCCTGACTTTC.

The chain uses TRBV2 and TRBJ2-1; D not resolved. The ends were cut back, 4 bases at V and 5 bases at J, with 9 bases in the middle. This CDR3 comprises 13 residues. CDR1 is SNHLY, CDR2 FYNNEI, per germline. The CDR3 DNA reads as TGTGCCAGCAGTGTTTTTGGGAACAATGAGCAGTTCTTC. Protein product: CASSVFGNNEQFF.

Here the CDR3 reads CASRTSGRNYEQYF. The CDR3 DNA reads as TGTGCCAGCAGAACTAGCGGGAGGAACTACGAGCAGTACTTC. V usage is TRBV28 and J usage is TRBJ2-7, with 12 bases lining up with TRBD2. From germline, CDR1 is MDHEN and CDR2 SYDVKM. The length of the CDR3 is 14 residues. J was trimmed by 3 bases and V by 6 bases; bases with no gene match: 3.

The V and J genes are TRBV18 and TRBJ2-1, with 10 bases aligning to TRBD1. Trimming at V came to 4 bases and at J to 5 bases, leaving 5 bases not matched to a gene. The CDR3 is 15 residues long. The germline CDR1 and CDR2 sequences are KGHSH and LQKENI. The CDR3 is CASSLGQGSNNEQFF. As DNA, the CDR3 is TGTGCCAGCTCACTGGGACAGGGGTCCAACAATGAGCAGTTCTTC.

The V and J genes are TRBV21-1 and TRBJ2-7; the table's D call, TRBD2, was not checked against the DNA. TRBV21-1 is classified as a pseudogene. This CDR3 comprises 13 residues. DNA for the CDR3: TGTGCCAGCAGCAAAGAAGGAGGGGACGAGCAGTACTTC. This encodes CASSKEGGDEQYF.

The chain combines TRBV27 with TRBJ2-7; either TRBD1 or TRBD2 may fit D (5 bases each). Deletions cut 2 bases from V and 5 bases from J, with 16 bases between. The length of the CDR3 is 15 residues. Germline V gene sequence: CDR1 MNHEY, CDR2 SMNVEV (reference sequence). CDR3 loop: CASSLILTARDEQYF. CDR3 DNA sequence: TGTGCCAGCAGTTTAATCTTGACAGCGAGGGACGAGCAGTACTTC.

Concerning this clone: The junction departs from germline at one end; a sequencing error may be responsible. CDR3 protein: CASTLNRESVGEQYF. The CDR3 DNA is TGTGCCAGCACCTTAAACAGGGAAAGTGTCGGCGAGCAGTACTTC. The rearrangement uses TRBV7-2 and TRBJ2-7, with D perhaps TRBD1 (6 bases). Germline-derived CDR1 and CDR2 are SGHTA and FQGNSA. This CDR3 comprises 15 residues.

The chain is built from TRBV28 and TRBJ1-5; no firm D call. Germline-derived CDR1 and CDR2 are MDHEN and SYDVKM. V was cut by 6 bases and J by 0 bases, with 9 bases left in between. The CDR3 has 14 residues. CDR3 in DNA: TGTGCCAGCAGGGGTCGGAATAGCAATCAGCCCCAGCATTTT. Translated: CASRGRNSNQPQHF.

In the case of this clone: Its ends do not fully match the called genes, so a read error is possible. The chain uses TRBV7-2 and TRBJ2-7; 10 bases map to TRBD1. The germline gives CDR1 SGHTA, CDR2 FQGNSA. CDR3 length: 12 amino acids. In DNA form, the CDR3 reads TGTGCCAGCAGCTTAGGTCAGGGACAGGGGACCTTC. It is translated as CASSLGQGQGTF.

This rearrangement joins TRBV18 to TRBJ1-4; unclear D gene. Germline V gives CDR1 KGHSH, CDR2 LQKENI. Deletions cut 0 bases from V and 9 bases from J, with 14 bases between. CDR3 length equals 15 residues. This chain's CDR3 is CASSPPGRIQKKLFF. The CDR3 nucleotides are TGTGCCAGCTCACCACCGGGCAGAATTCAAAAAAAACTGTTTTTT.

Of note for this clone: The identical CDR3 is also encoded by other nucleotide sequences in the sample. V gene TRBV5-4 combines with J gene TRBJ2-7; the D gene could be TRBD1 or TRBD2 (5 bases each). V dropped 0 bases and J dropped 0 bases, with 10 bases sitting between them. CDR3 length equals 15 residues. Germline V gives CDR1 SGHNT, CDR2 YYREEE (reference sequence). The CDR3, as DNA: TGTGCCAGCAGCTTGGGGGGACGGAGCTCCTACGAGCAGTACTTC. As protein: CASSLGGRSSYEQYF.

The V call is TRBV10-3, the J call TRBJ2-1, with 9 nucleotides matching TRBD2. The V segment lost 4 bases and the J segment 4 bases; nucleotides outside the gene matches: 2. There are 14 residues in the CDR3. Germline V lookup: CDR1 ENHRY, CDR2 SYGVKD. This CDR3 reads CAISASGTYNEQFF. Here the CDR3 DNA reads TGTGCCATCAGTGCTAGCGGGACATACAATGAGCAGTTCTTC.

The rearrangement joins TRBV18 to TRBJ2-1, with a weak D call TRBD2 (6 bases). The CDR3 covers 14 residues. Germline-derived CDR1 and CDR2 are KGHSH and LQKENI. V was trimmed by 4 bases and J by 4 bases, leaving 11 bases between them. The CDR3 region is CASSLSGSYNEQFF. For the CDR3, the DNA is TGTGCCAGCTCACTAAGCGGGTCGTACAATGAGCAGTTCTTC.

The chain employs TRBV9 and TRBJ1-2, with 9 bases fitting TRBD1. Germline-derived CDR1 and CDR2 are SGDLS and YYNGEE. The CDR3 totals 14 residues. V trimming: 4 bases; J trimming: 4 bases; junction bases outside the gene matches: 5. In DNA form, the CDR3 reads TGTGCCAGCAGCTCACAGGGGGCGGGCTATGGCTACACCTTC. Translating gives CASSSQGAGYGYTF.

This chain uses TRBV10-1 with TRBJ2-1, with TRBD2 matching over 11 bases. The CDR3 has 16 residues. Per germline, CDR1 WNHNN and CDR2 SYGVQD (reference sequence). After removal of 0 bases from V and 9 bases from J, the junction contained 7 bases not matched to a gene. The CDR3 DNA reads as TGCGCCAGCAGTGAGTCGACTAGCGGGAATTCGGTTGAGCAGTTCTTC. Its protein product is CASSESTSGNSVEQFF.

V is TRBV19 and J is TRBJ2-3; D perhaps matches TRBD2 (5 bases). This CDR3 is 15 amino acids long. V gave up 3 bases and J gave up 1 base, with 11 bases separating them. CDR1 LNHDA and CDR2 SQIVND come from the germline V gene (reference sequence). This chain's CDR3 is CASSIGSVGTDTQYF. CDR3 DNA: TGTGCCAGTAGTATTGGGAGTGTCGGCACAGATACGCAGTATTTT.

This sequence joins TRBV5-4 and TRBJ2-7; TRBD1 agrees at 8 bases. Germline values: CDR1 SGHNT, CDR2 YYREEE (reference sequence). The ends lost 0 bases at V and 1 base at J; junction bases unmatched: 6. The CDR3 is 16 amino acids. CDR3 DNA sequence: TGTGCCAGCAGCTTGGCCGCCCGGACAGGGTCCTACGAGCAGTACTTC. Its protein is CASSLAARTGSYEQYF.

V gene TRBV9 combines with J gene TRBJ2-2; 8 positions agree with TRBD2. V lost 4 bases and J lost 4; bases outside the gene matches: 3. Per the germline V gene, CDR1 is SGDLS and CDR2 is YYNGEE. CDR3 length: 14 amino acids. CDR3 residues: CASSPSGLTGELFF. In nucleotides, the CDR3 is TGTGCCAGCAGCCCTAGCGGGCTCACCGGGGAGCTGTTTTTT.

The chain's CDR3 is CASSSLMKEETQYF. The CDR3 coding sequence is TGTGCCAGCAGTTCCCTCATGAAGGAAGAGACCCAGTACTTC. V gene TRBV28 combines with J gene TRBJ2-5, with D unclear. Germline V gene lookup returns CDR1 MDHEN and CDR2 SYDVKM. CDR3 length: 14 amino acids. The V and J ends lost 4 bases and 3 bases respectively, with 12 bases between them.